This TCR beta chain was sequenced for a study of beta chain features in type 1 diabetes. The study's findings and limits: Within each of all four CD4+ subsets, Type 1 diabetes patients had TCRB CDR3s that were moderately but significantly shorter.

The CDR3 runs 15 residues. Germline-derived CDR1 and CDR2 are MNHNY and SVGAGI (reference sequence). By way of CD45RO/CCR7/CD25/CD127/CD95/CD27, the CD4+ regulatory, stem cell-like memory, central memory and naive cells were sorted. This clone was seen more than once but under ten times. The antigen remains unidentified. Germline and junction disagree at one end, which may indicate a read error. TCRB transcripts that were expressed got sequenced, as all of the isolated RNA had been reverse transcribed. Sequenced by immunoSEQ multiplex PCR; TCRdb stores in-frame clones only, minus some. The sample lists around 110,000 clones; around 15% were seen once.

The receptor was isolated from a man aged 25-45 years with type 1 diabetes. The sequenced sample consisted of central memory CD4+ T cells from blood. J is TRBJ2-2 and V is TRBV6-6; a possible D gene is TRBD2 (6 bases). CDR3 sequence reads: CASNYGLPNTGELFF. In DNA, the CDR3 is TGTGCCAGCAATTACGGACTACCGAACACCGGGGAGCTGTTTTTT.